Presented here are 12 T cell receptor beta chains from one specimen sequenced in a study of cytomegalovirus exposure and HLA in healthy donors (dated by TCRdb to about 2017). Libraries were built with the immunoSEQ multiplex PCR assay. The multiplex PCR relied on a mix of 60 forward primers for TCR Vbeta segments and 13 reverse primers for TCR Jbeta segments. TCRdb took over this immuneACCESS table, retaining in-frame rearrangements with V and J assigned. Such tables are incomplete; in checked studies, under half of the missing clones stem from an unresolved V gene, and the remainder is unexplained. Across this sample there are about 170,000 clones, with roughly 85% seen only once. Jointly, the top ten make up 1% of the sample. Sequenced: PBMCs. The receptors originated from a boy aged 2 to 10 in good health and CMV-seronegative.

This clone was seen only a few times. The V call is TRBV28, the J call TRBJ2-1; weak D call: TRBD2 (5 bases). Trimming removed 3 bases from V and 4 bases from J, with 7 bases in between. Germline V gene sequence: CDR1 MDHEN, CDR2 SYDVKM. This CDR3 has 13 amino acids. The CDR3 nucleotides read TGTGCCAGCAGTTTCGACTATTACAATGAGCAGTTCTTC. It specifies CASSFDYYNEQFF.

This clone has only one observation. The chain couples TRBV28 to TRBJ1-5, with a tentative D call TRBD1 (6 bases). CDR1 and CDR2 from the germline V gene are MDHEN and SYDVKM. The V and J ends lost 5 bases and 10 bases respectively, with 24 bases between them. The CDR3 sequence is 16 residues long. CDR3: CASSNPSGGHPHPQHF. As DNA, the CDR3 is TGTGCCAGCAGTAATCCCTCGGGGGGCCACCCCCATCCCCAGCATTTT.

V is TRBV5-1 and J is TRBJ1-1, with D maybe TRBD1 (6 bases). In germline, CDR1 is SGHRS, CDR2 YFSETQ. The V and J ends lost 0 bases and 5 bases respectively, with 11 bases between them. The CDR3 has 14 amino acids. CDR3 protein: CASSLGRGGTEAFF. The CDR3 region has the DNA TGCGCCAGCAGCTTGGGTAGGGGGGGAACTGAAGCTTTCTTT.

This CDR3 is CASSWDSYEQYV. The CDR3, as DNA: TGTGCCAGCAGTTGGGACAGCTACGAGCAGTACGTC. V usage is TRBV6-1 and J usage is TRBJ2-7, with 7 bases lining up with TRBD1. This CDR3 comprises 12 residues. Germline loops: CDR1 MNHNS, CDR2 SASEGT. V lost 5 bases to trimming and J lost 3 bases; unmatched junction nucleotides: 1.

A single count supports this clone. Different DNA sequences within this sample yield the same CDR3. The chain is built from TRBV28 and TRBJ1-2, with D maybe TRBD1 (5 bases). V was pared by 2 bases and J by 3 bases, with 19 bases between. Germline loops: CDR1 MDHEN, CDR2 SYDVKM. The CDR3 extends over 17 amino acids. Here the CDR3 reads CASSLGTGEEFYYGYTF. The DNA of the CDR3 is TGTGCCAGCAGTTTAGGGACGGGGGAGGAGTTTTACTATGGCTACACCTTC.

The rearrangement links TRBV30 to TRBJ2-5; 7 bases align to TRBD1. The CDR3 is made up of 15 amino acids. V dropped 3 bases and J dropped 5; count of bases not matched to a gene: 12. Germline CDR1 and CDR2: GTSNPN and SVGIG (reference sequence). CDR3 nucleotides: TGTGCCTGGAGCCTAGGGGGCAGCCCGAGGGAGACCCAGTACTTC. It yields the protein CAWSLGGSPRETQYF.

The chain is built from TRBV19 and TRBJ2-5, with a weak D call TRBD2 (6 bases). Trimming shortened V by 6 bases and J by 4 bases, and 18 bases separated the two germline ends. This CDR3 spans 15 amino acids. Per germline, CDR1 LNHDA and CDR2 SQIVND (reference sequence). The DNA of the CDR3 is TGTGCCAGTAGCCAAACGGGGGTTTCGGGAGAGACCCAGTACTTC. Translating gives CASSQTGVSGETQYF.

The chain has TRBV6-1 and TRBJ2-7, with 10 bases matching TRBD1. Germline CDR1 is MNHNS and CDR2 is SASEGT. V shed 1 base, J shed 5 bases, and the junction held 8 bases outside the gene matches. This CDR3 has 16 residues. CDR3 in amino acids: CASSEGVGTGDHEQYF. The DNA for the CDR3 is TGTGCCAGCAGTGAAGGCGTCGGGACAGGGGACCACGAGCAGTACTTC.

The rearrangement links TRBV2 to TRBJ1-5, with D hard to call. CDR1 and CDR2 from the germline V gene are SNHLY and FYNNEI. Trimming left V 8 bases short and J 0 bases short, with 8 bases between. The CDR3 extends over 13 amino acids. The CDR3 nucleotides are TGTGCCAGCCTTTTGTATAGCAATCAGCCCCAGCATTTT. Its protein product is CASLLYSNQPQHF.

This clone was detected only once. This sequence joins TRBV2 and TRBJ2-7, with D possibly being TRBD2 (5 bases). The CDR3 is made up of 15 amino acids. Trimming took off 7 bases at V and 7 bases at J, with 23 bases between the two ends. CDR1 SNHLY and CDR2 FYNNEI come from the germline V gene. For the CDR3, the DNA is TGTGCCAGCACTGACCCCCGGACTTCGAGATGGGAGCAGTACTTC. Encoded protein: CASTDPRTSRWEQYF.

The gene calls are TRBV5-4 and TRBJ2-7; maybe TRBD1 (5 bases). V lost 2 bases and J 5 bases, leaving 11 bases between the germline ends. CDR1 SGHNT and CDR2 YYREEE come from the germline V gene (reference sequence). The CDR3 covers 13 residues. This chain's CDR3 is CASSFRVEDEQYF. CDR3 in DNA: TGTGCCAGCAGCTTCAGGGTAGAGGACGAGCAGTACTTC.

The rearrangement links TRBV19 to TRBJ1-6, with 7 nucleotides matching TRBD1. The CDR3 is 16 residues long. Germline CDR1 and CDR2: LNHDA and SQIVND (reference sequence). J gave up 6 bases and V 9 bases, and 14 bases lay outside the gene matches. CDR3 in amino acids: CASGQAGGGSNSPLHF. The CDR3 coding sequence is TGTGCCAGCGGACAGGCCGGCGGTGGATCTAATTCACCCCTCCACTTT.